One sample yielded the 13 T cell receptor beta chains listed below, sequenced in a study of OX40 agonist ivuxolimab in advanced cancers. The protocol was immunoSEQ multiplex PCR, while the TCRdb copy is restricted to in-frame clones and leaves out a portion. The sample comprises more than 75,000 clones, less than 90% of which are singletons, and about 1.1% rests with the top ten. This specimen consisted of CD4+ or CD8+ T cells sorted from blood, obtained in a trial of the OX40 agonist ivuxolimab. The receptors were sampled from an adult with an advanced solid tumor such as melanoma, head and neck, liver or kidney cancer.

The genes are TRBV2 and TRBJ2-7, with 11 positions matching TRBD1. CDR1 is SNHLY, CDR2 FYNNEI, per germline. J was trimmed by 7 bases and V by 10 bases; bases with no gene match: 6. There are 12 residues in the CDR3. The CDR3 sequence is CATGQGAREQYV. Written as DNA, the CDR3 is TGTGCCACCGGACAGGGGGCTAGGGAGCAGTACGTC.

A remark on this clone: The same CDR3 can be traced to other DNA sequences in this sample. V gene TRBV18 combines with J gene TRBJ2-3, with D unclear. CDR1 KGHSH and CDR2 LQKENI come from the germline V gene. The CDR3 has 12 residues. With 3 bases removed from V and 0 bases from J, the gap between germline ends came to 1 base. The CDR3 spells CASSPSTDTQYF. The CDR3 DNA reads TGTGCCAGCTCACCCAGCACAGATACGCAGTATTTT.

The chain couples TRBV2 to TRBJ2-2; D is possibly TRBD2 (5 bases). The CDR3 totals 15 residues. V was clipped by 6 bases and J by 5 bases, with 16 bases between them. Germline loops: CDR1 SNHLY, CDR2 FYNNEI. The CDR3: CASSGSSWETGELFF. The CDR3 nucleotides read TGTGCCAGCAGCGGCAGTAGCTGGGAGACCGGGGAGCTGTTTTTT. Full variable domain (missing parts from reference TRBV2 and TRBJ2-2): EPEVTQTPSHQVTQMGQEVILRCVPISNHLYFYWYRQILGQKVEFLVSFYNNEISEKSEIFDDQFSVERPDGSNFTLKIRSTKLEDSAMYFCASSGSSWETGELFFGEGSRLTVL.

This chain links TRBV28 with TRBJ2-7, with 7 bases matching TRBD2. V was pared by 5 bases and J by 6 bases, with 4 bases of the junction left unmatched. CDR1 is MDHEN and CDR2 is SYDVKM in the germline V gene. This CDR3 region has 12 residues. CDR3 loop: CASSPQRGEQYF. As DNA, the CDR3 is TGTGCCAGCAGTCCTCAGCGGGGCGAGCAGTACTTC.

The chain couples TRBV2 to TRBJ2-1; no reliable D call. CDR1 SNHLY and CDR2 FYNNEI come from the germline V gene. V lost 6 bases and J 5 bases, leaving 11 bases between the germline ends. There are 13 residues in the CDR3. Here the CDR3 reads CASRYIGNNEQFF. DNA of the CDR3: TGTGCCAGCAGGTACATCGGAAACAATGAGCAGTTCTTC.

The V call is TRBV5-1, the J call TRBJ2-3; D unresolved. The germline V and J ends were trimmed by 4 bases and 0 bases, with 6 bases remaining between them. Germline-derived CDR1 and CDR2 are SGHRS and YFSETQ. CDR3 length: 13 residues. The CDR3 loop is CASSRDSTDTQYF. The CDR3 nucleotides are TGCGCCAGCAGCCGTGACAGCACAGATACGCAGTATTTT.

This clone was found once. V gene TRBV5-1 combines with J gene TRBJ2-6, with TRBD2 as a possible D gene (7 bases). The CDR3 has 16 amino acids. V was trimmed by 4 bases and J by 4 bases, leaving 15 bases between them. Germline CDR1 and CDR2: SGHRS and YFSETQ. CDR3 sequence (DNA): TGCGCCAGCAGCCCGAGGGGGGGGCCGGGGGCCAACGTCCTGACTTTC. Translated: CASSPRGGPGANVLTF.

The chain joins TRBV28 to TRBJ1-2; D is possibly TRBD1 (6 bases). Germline V gene data show CDR1 as MDHEN and CDR2 as SYDVKM. This CDR3 contains 15 residues. V lost 8 bases and J lost 2, with 18 bases in between. CDR3 nucleotide sequence: TGTGCCAGCTCCCTTAGGGACAAGGGGAACTATGGCTACACCTTC. It translates to CASSLRDKGNYGYTF.

The gene calls are TRBV9 and TRBJ2-5, with D maybe TRBD2 (6 bases). Trimming took off 0 bases at V and 4 bases at J, with 16 bases between the two ends. Germline assignment: CDR1 SGDLS and CDR2 YYNGEE. This CDR3 has 16 residues. The CDR3 coding sequence is TGTGCCAGCAGCGTAGCTACGGGGAGGAAAGGAGAGACCCAGTACTTC. Residues: CASSVATGRKGETQYF.

The J gene is TRBJ2-5, the V gene TRBV7-6; D gene ambiguous. V was pared by 1 base and J by 3 bases, with 6 bases between. There are 13 residues in the CDR3. CDR1 and CDR2 from the germline V gene are SGHVS and FNYEAQ. CDR3 nucleotides: TGTGCCAGCAGCTTAGGGAACGAAGAGACCCAGTACTTC. Its protein product is CASSLGNEETQYF. Looking up the rest from reference TRBV7-6 and TRBJ2-5 gives the full variable domain: GAGVSQSPRYKVTKRGQDVALRCDPISGHVSLYWYRQALGQGPEFLTYFNYEAQQDKSGLPNDRFSAERPEGSISTLTIQRTEQRDSAMYRCASSLGNEETQYFGPGTRLLVL.

The V and J genes are TRBV19 and TRBJ1-1, with TRBD1 as a possible D gene (5 bases). Germline V gene data show CDR1 as LNHDA and CDR2 as SQIVND (reference sequence). The CDR3 is 15 amino acids. The V and J ends lost 6 bases and 1 base respectively, with 15 bases between them. The CDR3 nucleotides are TGTGCCAGTAGAGACGCCGGGACGGGGAACACTGAAGCTTTCTTT. It is translated as CASRDAGTGNTEAFF.

The V call is TRBV19, the J call TRBJ2-2, with TRBD1 as a possible D gene (6 bases). Germline assignment: CDR1 LNHDA and CDR2 SQIVND (reference sequence). This CDR3 has 13 amino acids. Trimming took off 7 bases at V and 5 bases at J, with 11 bases between the two ends. The CDR3 loop is CASKHTGTGELFF. In nucleotides, the CDR3 is TGTGCCAGTAAACATACAGGGACCGGGGAGCTGTTTTTT. Together with reference TRBV19 and TRBJ2-2, the CDR3 gives the full variable domain: DGGITQSPKYLFRKEGQNVTLSCEQNLNHDAMYWYRQDPGQGLRLIYYSQIVNDFQKGDIAEGYSVSREKKESFPLTVTSAQKNPTAFYLCASKHTGTGELFFGEGSRLTVL.

Comments on this clone: One junction end disagrees with the germline gene, perhaps due to a read error. At the DNA level, this CDR3 is encoded by other sequences in the same sample as well. V is TRBV7-2 and J is TRBJ1-6; maybe TRBD1 (5 bases). The CDR3 length is 16 residues. CDR1 SGHTA and CDR2 FQGNSA come from the germline V gene. The CDR3 DNA reads TGTGCCAGCAGCTTAAAGGGCCGACAGCTTAATTCGCCCCTCCACTTT. Translated: CASSLKGRQLNSPLHF.